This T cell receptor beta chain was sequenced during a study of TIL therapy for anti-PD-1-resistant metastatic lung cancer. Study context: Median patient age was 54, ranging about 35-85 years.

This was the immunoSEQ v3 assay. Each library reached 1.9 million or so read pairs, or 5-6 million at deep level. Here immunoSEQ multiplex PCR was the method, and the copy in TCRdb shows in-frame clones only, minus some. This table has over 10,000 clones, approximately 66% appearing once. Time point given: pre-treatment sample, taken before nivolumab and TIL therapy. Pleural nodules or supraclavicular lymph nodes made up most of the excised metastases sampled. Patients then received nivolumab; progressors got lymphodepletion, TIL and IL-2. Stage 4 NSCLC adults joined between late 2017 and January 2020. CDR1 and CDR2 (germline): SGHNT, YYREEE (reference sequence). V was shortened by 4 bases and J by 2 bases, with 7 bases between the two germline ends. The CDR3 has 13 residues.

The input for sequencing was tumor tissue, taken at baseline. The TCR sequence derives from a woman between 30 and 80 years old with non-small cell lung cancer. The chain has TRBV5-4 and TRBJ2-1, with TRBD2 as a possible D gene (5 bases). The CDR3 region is CASSPGTYNEQFF. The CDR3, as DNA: TGTGCCAGCAGCCCCGGGACCTACAATGAGCAGTTCTTC. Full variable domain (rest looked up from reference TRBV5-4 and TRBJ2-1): ETGVTQSPTHLIKTRGQQVTLRCSSQSGHNTVSWYQQALGQGPQFIFQYYREEENGRGNFPPRFSGLQFPNYSSELNVNALELDDSALYLCASSPGTYNEQFFGPGTRLTVL.